This T cell receptor (beta chain) was obtained from a study of tissue T cells after allogeneic stem cell transplantation. Documented time point: mouse harvest day 7 after allogeneic transplant. Each mouse received 10^7 T-cell-depleted marrow cells plus 10^6 splenic CD5+ T cells by tail vein. Clones were sequenced by immunoSEQ multiplex PCR, and TCRdb holds only the in-frame ones, with some missing. The table shows some 4,100 clones, with around 50% occurring only once. Concerning this clone: Antigen unknown. Mouse names are used for the genes. The read halts 1 residue ahead of the CDR3 end, with the missing end drawn from the germline J gene.

CDR1 is GKSSPN and CDR2 is SITVG in the germline V gene. CDR3 length: 13 amino acids. V was clipped by 1 base and J by 5 bases, with 9 bases between them. Study-wide results and caveats: TCR repertoires tracked anatomic similarity, regardless of disease or transplant status. Shared clones across patients were few; motif clustering revealed tissue-specific shared signatures. Only a limited share of tissue TCRs appeared in blood or spleen.

The sequencing input was gut tissue. This receptor was taken from a female BALB/c mouse given C57BL/6 T cells with graft-versus-host disease after an allogeneic hematopoietic cell transplant. This chain uses TRBV31 with TRBJ2-1, with D possibly TRBD1 on 5 matching bases. CDR3 DNA (partial): TGTGCCTGGAGTCAGCGCAGGGATGCTGAGCAGTTC. It translates to CAWSQRRDAEQF. The complete CDR3 protein is CAWSQRRDAEQFF.